This T cell receptor beta chain was captured by sequencing in a study of OX40 agonist ivuxolimab in advanced cancers. Study details: Patients' therapy was ivuxolimab, an antibody that acts as an agonist of OX40 (CD134). Partial responses occurred in Three dose-escalation patients, one with hepatocellular carcinoma and two with cutaneous melanoma. A mean age of approximately 60 years, range about 20 to 79, was recorded, and 80% to 90% were male.

V was cut by 7 bases and J by 5 bases, with 11 bases left in between. Germline V CDR1 and CDR2: SEHNR, FQNEAQ (reference sequence). The CDR3 contains 12 residues. The method was immunoSEQ multiplex PCR; TCRdb's version includes in-frame clones alone and lacks a portion of them. The sample has roughly 80,000 clones; 75% to 90% are singletons. The chain employs TRBV7-9 and TRBJ2-5, with a possible D match to TRBD1 (6 bases). The TCR originated in an adult with an advanced solid tumor such as melanoma, head and neck, liver or kidney cancer. The material sequenced was CD4+ or CD8+ T cells sorted from blood, taken in a trial of the OX40 agonist ivuxolimab. CDR3 nucleotides: TGTGCCAGCACAAGCCAGGGGGAGACCCAGTACTTC. Protein: CASTSQGETQYF.